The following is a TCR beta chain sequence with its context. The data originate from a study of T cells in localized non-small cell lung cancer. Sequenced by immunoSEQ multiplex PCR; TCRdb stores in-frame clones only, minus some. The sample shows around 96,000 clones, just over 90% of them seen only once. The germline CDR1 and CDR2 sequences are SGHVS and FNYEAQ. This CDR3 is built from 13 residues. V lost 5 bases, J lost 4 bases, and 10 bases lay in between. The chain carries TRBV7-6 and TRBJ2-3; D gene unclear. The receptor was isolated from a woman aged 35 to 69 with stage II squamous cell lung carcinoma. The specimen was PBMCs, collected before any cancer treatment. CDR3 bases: TGTGCCAGCAGCCCCTCCGGACCAGATACGCAGTATTTT. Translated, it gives CASSPSGPDTQYF. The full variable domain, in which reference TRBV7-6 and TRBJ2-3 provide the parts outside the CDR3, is GAGVSQSPRYKVTKRGQDVALRCDPISGHVSLYWYRQALGQGPEFLTYFNYEAQQDKSGLPNDRFSAERPEGSISTLTIQRTEQRDSAMYRCASSPSGPDTQYFGPGTRLTVL.